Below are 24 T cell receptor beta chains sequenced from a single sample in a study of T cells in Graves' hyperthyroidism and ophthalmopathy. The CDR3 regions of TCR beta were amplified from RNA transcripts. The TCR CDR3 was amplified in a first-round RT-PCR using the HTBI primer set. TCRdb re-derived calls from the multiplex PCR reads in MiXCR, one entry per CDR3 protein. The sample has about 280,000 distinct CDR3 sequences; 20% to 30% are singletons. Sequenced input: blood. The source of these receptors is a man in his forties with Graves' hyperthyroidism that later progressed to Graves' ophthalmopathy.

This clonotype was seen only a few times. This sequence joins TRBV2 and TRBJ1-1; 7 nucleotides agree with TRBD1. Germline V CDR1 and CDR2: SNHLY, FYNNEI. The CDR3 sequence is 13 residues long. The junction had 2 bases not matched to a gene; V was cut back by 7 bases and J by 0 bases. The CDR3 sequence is CASKGALNTEAFF. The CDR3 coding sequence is TGTGCCAGCAAGGGGGCCCTGAACACTGAAGCTTTCTTT.

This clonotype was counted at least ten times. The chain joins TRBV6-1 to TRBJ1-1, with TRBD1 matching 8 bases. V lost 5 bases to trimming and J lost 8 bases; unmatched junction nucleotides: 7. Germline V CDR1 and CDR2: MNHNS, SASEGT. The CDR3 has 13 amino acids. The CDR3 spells CASSRLRDREAFF. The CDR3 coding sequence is TGTGCCAGCAGTCGACTACGGGACAGGGAAGCTTTCTTT.

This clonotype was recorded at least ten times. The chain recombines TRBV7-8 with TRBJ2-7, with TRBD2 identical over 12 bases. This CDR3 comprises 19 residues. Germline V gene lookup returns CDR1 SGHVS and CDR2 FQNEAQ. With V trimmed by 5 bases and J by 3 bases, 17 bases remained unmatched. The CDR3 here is CASSLRLAGALPPNYEQYF. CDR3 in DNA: TGTGCCAGCAGCCTAAGACTAGCGGGAGCCCTACCCCCCAACTACGAGCAGTACTTC.

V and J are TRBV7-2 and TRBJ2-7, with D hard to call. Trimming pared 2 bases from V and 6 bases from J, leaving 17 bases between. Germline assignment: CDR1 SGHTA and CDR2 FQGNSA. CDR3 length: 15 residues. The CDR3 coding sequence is TGTGCCAGCAGCTTATCGGGCCCAATCGTTGGCGAGCAGTACTTC. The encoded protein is CASSLSGPIVGEQYF.

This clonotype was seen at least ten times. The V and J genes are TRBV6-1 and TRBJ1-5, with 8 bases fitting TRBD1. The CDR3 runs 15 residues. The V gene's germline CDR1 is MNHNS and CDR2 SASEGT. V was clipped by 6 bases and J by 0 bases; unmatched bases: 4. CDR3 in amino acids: CASRETGVSNQPQHF. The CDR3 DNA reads TGTGCCAGCAGAGAGACAGGGGTTAGCAATCAGCCCCAGCATTTT.

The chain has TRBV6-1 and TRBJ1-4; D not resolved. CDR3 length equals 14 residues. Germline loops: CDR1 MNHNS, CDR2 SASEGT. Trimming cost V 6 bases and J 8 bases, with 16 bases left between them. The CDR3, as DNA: TGTGCCAGCAGCCCAACAATAAACGGGGAAAAACTGTTTTTT. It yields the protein CASSPTINGEKLFF.

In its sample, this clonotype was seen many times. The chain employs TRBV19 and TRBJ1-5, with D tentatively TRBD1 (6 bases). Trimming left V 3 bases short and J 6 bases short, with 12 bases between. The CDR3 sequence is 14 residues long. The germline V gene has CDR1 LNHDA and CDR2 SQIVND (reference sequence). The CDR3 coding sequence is TGTGCCAGTAGTATCACAGGGTCGGGTCAGCCCCAGCATTTT. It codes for CASSITGSGQPQHF.

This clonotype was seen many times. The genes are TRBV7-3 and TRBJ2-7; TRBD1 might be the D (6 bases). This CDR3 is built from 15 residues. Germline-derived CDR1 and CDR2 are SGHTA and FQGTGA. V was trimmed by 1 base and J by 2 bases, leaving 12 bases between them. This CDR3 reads CASSLRAGAAYEQYF. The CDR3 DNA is TGTGCCAGCAGCTTAAGGGCAGGGGCGGCCTACGAGCAGTACTTC. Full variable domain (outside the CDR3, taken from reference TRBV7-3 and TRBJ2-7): GAGVSQTPSNKVTEKGKYVELRCDPISGHTALYWYRQSLGQGPEFLIYFQGTGAADDSGLPNDRFFAVRPEGSVSTLKIQRTERGDSAVYLCASSLRAGAAYEQYFGPGTRLTVT.

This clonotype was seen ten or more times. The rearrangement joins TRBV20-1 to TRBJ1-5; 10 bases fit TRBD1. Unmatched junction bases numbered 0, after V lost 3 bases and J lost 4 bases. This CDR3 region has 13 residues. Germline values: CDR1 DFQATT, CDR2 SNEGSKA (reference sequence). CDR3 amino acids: CSARDRGNQPQHF. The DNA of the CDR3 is TGCAGTGCTAGGGACAGGGGGAATCAGCCCCAGCATTTT.

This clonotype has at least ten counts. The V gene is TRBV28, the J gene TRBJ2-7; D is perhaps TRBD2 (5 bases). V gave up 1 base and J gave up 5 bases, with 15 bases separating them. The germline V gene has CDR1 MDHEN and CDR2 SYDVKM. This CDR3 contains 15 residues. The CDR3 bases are TGTGCCAGCAGTTTATCCGGCGGTAGCGCCGACGAGCAGTACTTC. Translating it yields CASSLSGGSADEQYF.

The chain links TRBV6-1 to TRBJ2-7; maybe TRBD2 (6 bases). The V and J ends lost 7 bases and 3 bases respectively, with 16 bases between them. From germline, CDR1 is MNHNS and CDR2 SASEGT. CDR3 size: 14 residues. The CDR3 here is CASTPRDWGYEQYF. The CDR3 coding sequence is TGTGCCAGCACCCCGCGGGACTGGGGCTACGAGCAGTACTTC.

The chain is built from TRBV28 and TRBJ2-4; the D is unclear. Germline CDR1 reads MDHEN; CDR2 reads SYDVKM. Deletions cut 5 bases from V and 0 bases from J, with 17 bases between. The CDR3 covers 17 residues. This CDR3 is CASSPLDGLLAKNIQYF. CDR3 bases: TGTGCCAGCAGTCCACTGGACGGCTTACTAGCCAAAAACATTCAGTACTTC.

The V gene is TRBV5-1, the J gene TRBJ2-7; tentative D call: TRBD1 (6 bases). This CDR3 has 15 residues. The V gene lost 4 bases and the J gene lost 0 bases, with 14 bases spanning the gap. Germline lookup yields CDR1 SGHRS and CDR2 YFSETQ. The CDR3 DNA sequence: TGCGCCAGCAGCCCTGGGACAACTTCCTCCTACGAGCAGTACTTC. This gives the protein CASSPGTTSSYEQYF.

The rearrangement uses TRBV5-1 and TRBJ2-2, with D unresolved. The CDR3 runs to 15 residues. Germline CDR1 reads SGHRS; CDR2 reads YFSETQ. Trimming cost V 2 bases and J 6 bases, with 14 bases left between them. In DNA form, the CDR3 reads TGCGCCAGCAGCTTAAGTAGGGTCGGTTCCGGGGAGCTGTTTTTT. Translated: CASSLSRVGSGELFF.

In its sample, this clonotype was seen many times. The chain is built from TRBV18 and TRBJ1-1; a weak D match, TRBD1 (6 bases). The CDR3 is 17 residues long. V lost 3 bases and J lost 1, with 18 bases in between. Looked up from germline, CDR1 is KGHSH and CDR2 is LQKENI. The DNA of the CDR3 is TGTGCCAGCTCACCTGGGGGGCAGGTTCGTTCGAACACTGAAGCTTTCTTT. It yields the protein CASSPGGQVRSNTEAFF.

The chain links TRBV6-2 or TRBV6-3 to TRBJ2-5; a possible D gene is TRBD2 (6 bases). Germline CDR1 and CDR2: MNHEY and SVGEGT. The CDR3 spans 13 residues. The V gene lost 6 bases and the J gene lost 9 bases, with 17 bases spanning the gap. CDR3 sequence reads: CASSGSYGGAQYF. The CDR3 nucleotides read TGTGCCAGCAGCGGGTCCTACGGCGGGGCCCAGTACTTC.

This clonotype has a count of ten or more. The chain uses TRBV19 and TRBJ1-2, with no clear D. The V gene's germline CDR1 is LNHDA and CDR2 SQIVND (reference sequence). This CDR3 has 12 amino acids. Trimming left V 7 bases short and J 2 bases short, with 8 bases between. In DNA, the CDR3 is TGTGCCAGTAAAGGACGGAACTATGGCTACACCTTC. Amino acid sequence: CASKGRNYGYTF.

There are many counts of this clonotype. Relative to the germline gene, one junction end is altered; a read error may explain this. The CDR3 sequence: CASSLWADTGAFF. The DNA for the CDR3 is TGTGCCAGCAGCTTATGGGCTGACACTGGAGCTTTCTTT. The rearrangement joins TRBV11-2 to TRBJ1-1; D is unresolved. The CDR3 has 13 amino acids. CDR1 and CDR2 from the germline V gene are SGHAT and FQNNGV.

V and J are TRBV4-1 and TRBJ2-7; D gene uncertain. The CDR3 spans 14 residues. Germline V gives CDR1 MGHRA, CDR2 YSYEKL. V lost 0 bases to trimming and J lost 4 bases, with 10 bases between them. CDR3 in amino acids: CASSQEWLRYEQYF. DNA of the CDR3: TGCGCCAGCAGCCAAGAGTGGCTGCGGTACGAGCAGTACTTC.

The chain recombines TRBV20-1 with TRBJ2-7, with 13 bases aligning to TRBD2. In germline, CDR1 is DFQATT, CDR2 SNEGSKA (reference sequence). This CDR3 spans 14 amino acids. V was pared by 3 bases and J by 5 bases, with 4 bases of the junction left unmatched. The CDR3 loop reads CSARGLAGMNEQYF. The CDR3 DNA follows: TGCAGTGCTAGGGGACTAGCGGGGATGAACGAGCAGTACTTC.

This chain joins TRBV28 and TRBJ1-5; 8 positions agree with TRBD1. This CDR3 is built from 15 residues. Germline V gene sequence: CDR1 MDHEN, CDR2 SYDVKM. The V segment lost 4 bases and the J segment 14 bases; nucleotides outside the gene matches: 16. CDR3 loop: CASSYRDRIQSAEHF. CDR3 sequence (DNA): TGTGCCAGCAGTTACCGGGACAGGATCCAATCAGCAGAGCATTTT.

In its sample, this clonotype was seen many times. The CDR3 protein is CSGLDSLKETQYF. CDR3 in DNA: TGCAGTGGCCTGGACTCGTTAAAAGAGACCCAGTACTTC. The rearrangement links TRBV20-1 to TRBJ2-5; weak D call: TRBD2 (5 bases). Deletions cut 7 bases from V and 3 bases from J, with 15 bases between. This CDR3 region has 13 residues. From germline, CDR1 is DFQATT and CDR2 SNEGSKA (reference sequence).

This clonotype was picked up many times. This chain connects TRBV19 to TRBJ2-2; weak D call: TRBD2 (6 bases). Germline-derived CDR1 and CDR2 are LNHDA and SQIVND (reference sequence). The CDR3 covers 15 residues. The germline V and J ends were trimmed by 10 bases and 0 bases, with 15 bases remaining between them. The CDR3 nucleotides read TGTGCCACCCGAAAGTGGGACTCGAACACCGGGGAGCTGTTTTTT. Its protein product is CATRKWDSNTGELFF.

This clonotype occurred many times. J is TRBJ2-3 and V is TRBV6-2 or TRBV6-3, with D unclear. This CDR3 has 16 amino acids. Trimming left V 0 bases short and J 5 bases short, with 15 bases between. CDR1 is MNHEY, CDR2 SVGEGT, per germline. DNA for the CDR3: TGTGCCAGCAGTTACTCGGTAACCCTCCTCAGAGATACGCAGTATTTT. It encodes CASSYSVTLLRDTQYF.